What follows describes a single TCR beta chain. The antigen it binds to is not known. No much larger clone exists at a distance of one base, and base qualities are not known. The data were obtained in a study of blood T cell repertoires in COVID-19 (dated by TCRdb to 2018 to 2020). A note on the overall study: Samples from collaborators originated in the United States, Italy and Spain and spanned both the acute and convalescent phases of COVID-19. The repertoires were made available in a free public database intended to serve as a resource for research on the immune response to SARS-CoV-2. Subjects who had been exposed to COVID-19, were actively infected with it, or had recovered from it provided the deeply sampled blood TCRbeta repertoires that made up the dataset. A de-identified subject ID, COVID-19 status, age in years and sex were almost always included in the sample metadata. HLA class I and class II types, where available, came from metadata supplied by the sample provider rather than from assay-based typing. The prospective study material was composed of cDNA or gDNA derived from T cells, B-cell-depleted T cells, or PBMCs. Samples came from the ongoing ImmuneRACE study (first 160 participants) plus 1,254 subjects from 6 global collaborators.

Paper-wide results and their limitations: Clinical and demographic metadata were provided uncurated, with the amount varying by source and participant.

Samples from volunteer blood donors who had recovered from COVID-19 were contributed by a second Seattle source. Collaborating institutions collected whole blood in K2EDTA tubes following their own protocols. Collaborator samples were shipped for TCRbeta analysis as frozen whole blood, isolated PBMCs, or DNA extracted from either sample type. V ends up 0 bases short and J 1 base short, with an unmatched junction base count of 5. The CDR3 contains 16 residues, cysteine and phenylalanine counted. Only the CDR3 DNA is retained, 48 bases long and in frame from the first base. The germline V gene sets CDR1 to MDHEN and CDR2 to SYDVKM. The immunoSEQ Assay, a bias-controlled multiplex PCR, was used to amplify TCRbeta CDR3 regions from genomic DNA. Turning to the authors' computational methods: The number of nucleated cells in each sample was estimated from the amplification of reference gene primers within the assay. To quantify the absolute abundance of each unique TCRbeta CDR3 rearrangement, sequence reads were collapsed and filtered. Productive Simpson clonality was computed per sample as the square root of Simpson's diversity index over productive rearrangements. Entries here come from immuneACCESS through TCRdb and include only in-frame sequences with V and J called. Some clones fail to appear in such tables; in the studies checked, an unresolved V gene covers under half of the shortfall, and the cause of the remainder is unknown. For V, J and clone size, that table is used; D and trimming come from the DNA. This sample lists 200,000 to 300,000 clones; around 84% were detected once. Jointly, the top ten make up around 2% of the sample.

The chain uses TRBV28 and TRBJ2-7, with TRBD2 identical over 8 junction bases. The origin of this receptor is a man aged 35 to 55 who had recovered from COVID-19. Input material: peripheral blood. The DNA is as follows: TGTGCCAGCAGTTTATGGCGAGCGGGAGTGTCCTACGAGCAGTACTTC. The resulting protein is CASSLWRAGVSYEQYF. The CDR3 plus the reference TRBV28 and TRBJ2-7 genes for the other parts give the full variable domain: DVKVTQSSRYLVKRTGEKVFLECVQDMDHENMFWYRQDPGLGLRLIYFSYDVKMKEKGDIPEGYSVSREKKERFSLILESASTNQTSMYLCASSLWRAGVSYEQYFGPGTRLTVT.